The sequence of this T cell receptor beta chain was determined in a study of blood T cells in healthy people across ages. Study results and caveats: Comparison with aged donors showed that long-lived donors had more naive CD4+ cells and higher diversity. PBMCs that were unsorted prevented a conclusive naive versus antigen-experienced comparison.

This clonotype showed up just a few times. Antigen unknown. The V end was cut by 9 bases, the J end by 5 bases, with 13 bases between. The CDR3 has 12 residues. A sample-barcoded 5' primer and a J-beta primer mix were used in a second PCR of roughly 6 to 12 cycles. Every cDNA was tagged by a template-switch adaptor with 12 random nucleotides. TCRdb recomputed calls from the 5' RACE reads with MiXCR, one row per CDR3 protein. The profile shows about a million distinct CDR3 sequences, roughly 52% of them singletons. The V and J genes are TRBV12-3 or TRBV12-4 and TRBJ2-5; the D is unclear. The sequenced sample was blood. This clonotype originated in a man between 25 and 39 years old in good health. CDR3 residues: CASLLEGETQYF. For the CDR3, the DNA is TGTGCCAGTCTACTGGAAGGGGAGACCCAGTACTTC.